The 5 T cell receptor beta chains in this list originate from one sample, sequenced in a study of shared T cell receptors in the human thymus. Clones were read by immunoSEQ multiplex PCR, and TCRdb kept only the in-frame ones, dropping some. Found here are approximately 490,000 clones, approximately 80% of them singletons; the top ten hold about 0.012%. These data were also reused for a study on human thymus T cells.

The specimen sequenced was thymocytes. Receptors were obtained from a boy less than two years old with a congenital heart defect.

The rearrangement uses TRBV5-4 and TRBJ2-7, with TRBD2 matching over 9 bases. The ends lost 4 bases at V and 3 bases at J; junction bases unmatched: 17. The CDR3 is 18 residues long. Germline V CDR1 and CDR2: SGHNT, YYREEE (reference sequence). The DNA for the CDR3 is TGTGCCAGCAGCCCAGGGGGACTAGCTCCCTCTGATCTCTACGAGCAGTACTTC. Its protein is CASSPGGLAPSDLYEQYF.

Notes on this clone: The sample contains more than one DNA sequence encoding this CDR3. The gene calls are TRBV7-2 and TRBJ2-3; D remains unclear. V lost 5 bases and J lost 0, with 3 bases in between. The germline gives CDR1 SGHTA, CDR2 FQGNSA. The CDR3 extends over 12 amino acids. CDR3 sequence: CASSLSTDTQYF. CDR3 DNA: TGTGCCAGCAGCCTGAGCACAGATACGCAGTATTTT. The variable domain in full, completed from reference TRBV7-2 and TRBJ2-3, reads GAGVSQSPSNKVTEKGKDVELRCDPISGHTALYWYRQSLGQGLEFLIYFQGNSAPDKSGLPSDRFSAERTGGSVSTLTIQRTQQEDSAVYLCASSLSTDTQYFGPGTRLTVL.

This chain uses TRBV29-1 with TRBJ1-1, with 7 positions matching TRBD1. CDR1 is SQVTM, CDR2 ANQGSEA, per germline. V lost 7 bases to trimming and J lost 0 bases; unmatched junction nucleotides: 5. The CDR3 extends over 13 amino acids. For the CDR3, the DNA is TGCAGCGCCACAGGGGTCATGAACACTGAAGCTTTCTTT. The encoded protein is CSATGVMNTEAFF.

This clone appeared a few times. The rearrangement links TRBV30 to TRBJ2-3, with 12 positions matching TRBD2. The CDR3 covers 17 residues. The ends lost 0 bases at V and 1 base at J; junction bases unmatched: 5. Germline values: CDR1 GTSNPN, CDR2 SVGIG (reference sequence). CDR3 sequence: CAWSVRSSGRGTDTQYF. The CDR3 DNA is TGTGCCTGGAGTGTACGGTCTAGCGGGAGGGGCACAGATACGCAGTATTTT.

CDR3 in DNA: TGTGCCAGCAGCATCCACCCGACGGAGGCCTACGAGCAGTACTTC. Its protein is CASSIHPTEAYEQYF. This chain uses TRBV9 with TRBJ2-7; possibly TRBD2 for D (5 bases). The CDR3 extends over 15 amino acids. V was pared by 4 bases and J by 2 bases, with 16 bases between. CDR1 is SGDLS and CDR2 is YYNGEE in the germline V gene. Drawing the rest from reference TRBV9 and TRBJ2-7, the complete variable domain is DSGVTQTPKHLITATGQRVTLRCSPRSGDLSVYWYQQSLDQGLQFLIQYYNGEERAKGNILERFSAQQFPDLHSELNLSSLELGDSALYFCASSIHPTEAYEQYFGPGTRLTVT.